This T cell receptor (beta chain) was observed in a study of PD-1 blockade in classical Hodgkin lymphoma. Germline V CDR1 and CDR2: MNHEY, SVGAGI. Trimming left V 0 bases short and J 4 bases short, with 12 bases between. The CDR3 extends over 16 amino acids. TCRdb's table, derived via immunoSEQ multiplex PCR, lists solely in-frame clones and lacks some. The top ten clones hold 2% to 2.5% of a sample with 27,000 or so clones, about 74% of them seen once. After autologous stem cell transplantation all patients relapsed, and prior brentuximab vedotin exposure differed between cohorts. Magnetic depletion of unwanted cells isolated CD4+ T cells from thawed PBMCs.

The sequence derives from a human donor with classical Hodgkin lymphoma. The sample in question was CD4+ T cells from blood, obtained at baseline. The genes are TRBV6-5 and TRBJ1-4, with a tentative D call TRBD1 (5 bases). The CDR3 DNA reads as TGTGCCAGCAGTTACTCGACAGATCCAATTAATGAAAAACTGTTTTTT. Protein sequence: CASSYSTDPINEKLFF.